This TCR beta chain was sequenced during a study of radiotherapy plus CTLA-4 blockade in lung cancer. Study in general: Objective response was observed in about 19% of patients, and disease control in roughly 31%.

It was focal radiation plus CTLA-4 blockade with ipilimumab that patients with chemo-refractory metastatic non-small-cell lung cancer received. Study findings and constraints: After radiotherapy and ipilimumab, tumor-derived clones expanded in peripheral blood. Reportedly, early blood T cell clone dynamics best predicted response, with interferon-beta.

Some clones are missing from TCRdb's copy, which holds only in-frame ones; the method was immunoSEQ multiplex PCR. The sample yields 55,000 to 65,000 clones, around 80% seen once. This clone appeared a few times. Its antigen is currently unknown. V was cut by 7 bases and J by 6 bases, with 15 bases left in between. There are 14 residues in the CDR3. Per germline, CDR1 MDHEN and CDR2 SYDVKM. This sequence originates from a human donor with non-small cell lung cancer who had a partial response to radiotherapy plus ipilimumab. The source material was peripheral blood, sampled from a patient treated with radiotherapy plus ipilimumab. The rearrangement links TRBV28 to TRBJ2-2; weak D call: TRBD2 (5 bases). The CDR3 region is CASTTRGEAGELFF. The CDR3 DNA reads TGTGCCAGCACTACCCGGGGAGAGGCCGGGGAGCTGTTTTTT.